This T cell receptor beta chain was recovered during a study of early T cells in non-severe SARS-CoV-2 infection. Findings and caveats of the study: VDJdb matching favored anti-spike CD8 responses, missing private and CD4 specificities.

This clonotype was picked up a small number of times. Antigen unknown. CDR1 and CDR2 from the germline V gene are SNHLY and FYNNEI. V was clipped by 6 bases and J by 2 bases, with 6 bases between them. This CDR3 has 12 amino acids. MiXCR, applied by TCRdb to the 5' RACE reads, yields one record per CDR3 protein. The data contain some 29,000 distinct CDR3 sequences, about 4.8% of them singletons. This receptor was obtained from an adult who was a healthcare worker with PCR-confirmed SARS-CoV-2 infection or an uninfected control (not recorded which). The sequencing sample was made of whole blood. V is TRBV2 and J is TRBJ2-3; no definite D call. CDR3 protein: CASRPDTDTQYF. The CDR3 DNA reads TGTGCCAGCAGACCCGACACAGATACGCAGTATTTT. Full variable domain (remainder filled in from reference TRBV2 and TRBJ2-3): EPEVTQTPSHQVTQMGQEVILRCVPISNHLYFYWYRQILGQKVEFLVSFYNNEISEKSEIFDDQFSVERPDGSNFTLKIRSTKLEDSAMYFCASRPDTDTQYFGPGTRLTVL.